The entry that follows covers one T cell receptor beta chain sequence. These data come from a study of blood T cell repertoires in COVID-19. CDR1 MNHEY and CDR2 SVGAGI come from the germline V gene. The junction had 9 bases not matched to a gene; V was cut back by 5 bases and J by 6 bases. The CDR3 has 14 residues. Clones were read by immunoSEQ multiplex PCR, and TCRdb kept only the in-frame ones, dropping some. Of 80,000 or so clones in the sample, more than 75% are singletons; the top ten hold about 10%. Sequencing was performed on peripheral blood. The rearrangement joins TRBV6-5 to TRBJ1-1, with 7 positions matching TRBD1. The source is a man aged 55 to 69 with COVID-19, enrolled during active disease. The CDR3 coding sequence is TGTGCCAGCAGTCGGATGGGACAGTCTCCTGAAGCTTTCTTT. Its translation is CASSRMGQSPEAFF.